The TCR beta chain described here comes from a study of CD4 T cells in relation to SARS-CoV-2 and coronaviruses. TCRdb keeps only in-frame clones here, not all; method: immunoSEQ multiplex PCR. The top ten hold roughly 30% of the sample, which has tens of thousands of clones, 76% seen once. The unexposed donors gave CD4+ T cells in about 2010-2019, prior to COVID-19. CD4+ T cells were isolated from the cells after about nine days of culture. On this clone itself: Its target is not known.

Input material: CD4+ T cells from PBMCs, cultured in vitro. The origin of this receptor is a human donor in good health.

In nucleotides, the CDR3 is TGTGCCAGCAGCCCGGGGACGGCTCTCTCGGCCAACGTCCTGACTTTC. Its translation is CASSPGTALSANVLTF. The J gene is TRBJ2-6, the V gene TRBV7-3; D assignment may be TRBD1 or TRBD2 (5 bases each). From germline, CDR1 is SGHTA and CDR2 FQGTGA. Trimming pared 5 bases from V and 6 bases from J, leaving 17 bases between. The CDR3 totals 16 residues. Full variable domain (remainder filled in from reference TRBV7-3 and TRBJ2-6): GAGVSQTPSNKVTEKGKYVELRCDPISGHTALYWYRQSLGQGPEFLIYFQGTGAADDSGLPNDRFFAVRPEGSVSTLKIQRTERGDSAVYLCASSPGTALSANVLTFGAGSRLTVL.